The sequence of this T cell receptor beta chain was determined in a study of blood T cell repertoires in COVID-19. Across the whole study: There were acute and convalescent COVID-19 samples, and they came from the United States, Italy and Spain. PBMCs, B-cell-depleted T cells, or T cells provided the cDNA or gDNA that made up the material.

The CDR3 consists of 16 residues. The germline gives CDR1 SGHRS, CDR2 YFSETQ. V lost 4 bases and J lost 5; bases outside the gene matches: 7. Seattle enrolled patients during active infection and tracked them longitudinally. Original data processing: Reference gene primer amplification gave nucleated cell count estimates. The repertoire was sequenced with immunoSEQ multiplex PCR; TCRdb's copy has only in-frame clones and lacks some. The D gene and trimming were derived from the DNA, and the V and J assignments and clone size from that table. The sample consists of 150,000 to 200,000 clones, more than 75% of them appearing once.

The rearrangement joins TRBV5-1 to TRBJ2-1, with TRBD2 matching 12 bases. The material sequenced was peripheral blood. This receptor was identified in a woman between 70 and 85 years old with COVID-19, enrolled during active disease. This chain's CDR3 is CASSPRLAGDDNEQFF. Here the CDR3 DNA reads TGCGCCAGCAGCCCCAGACTAGCGGGGGACGACAATGAGCAGTTCTTC.